The source of this T cell receptor beta chain is a study of blood T cells in healthy people across ages. Study-wide results and caveats: Bulk PBMC profiling left naive and antigen-experienced comparisons inconclusive. Getting older went along with TCR beta diversity per million T cells dropping roughly linearly.

About this clonotype: The target antigen is unknown.

V was clipped by 4 bases and J by 2 bases; unmatched bases: 6. Germline CDR1 is SGHKS and CDR2 is YYEKEE (reference sequence). This CDR3 is built from 16 residues. A second roughly 6 to 11 cycle PCR used barcoded and J-beta primers. Each CDR3 protein gets one entry after TCRdb re-called the 5' RACE reads with MiXCR. In the table there are around 400,000 distinct CDR3 sequences, approximately 52% of which are singletons. This receptor was taken from a man aged 55 to 69 in good health. Sequencing was done on a sample of blood. The chain combines TRBV5-5 with TRBJ2-1, with TRBD2 matching 10 bases. The chain's CDR3 is CASSPTSGNPYNEQFF. Here the CDR3 DNA reads TGTGCCAGCAGCCCAACTAGCGGGAATCCCTACAATGAGCAGTTCTTC.